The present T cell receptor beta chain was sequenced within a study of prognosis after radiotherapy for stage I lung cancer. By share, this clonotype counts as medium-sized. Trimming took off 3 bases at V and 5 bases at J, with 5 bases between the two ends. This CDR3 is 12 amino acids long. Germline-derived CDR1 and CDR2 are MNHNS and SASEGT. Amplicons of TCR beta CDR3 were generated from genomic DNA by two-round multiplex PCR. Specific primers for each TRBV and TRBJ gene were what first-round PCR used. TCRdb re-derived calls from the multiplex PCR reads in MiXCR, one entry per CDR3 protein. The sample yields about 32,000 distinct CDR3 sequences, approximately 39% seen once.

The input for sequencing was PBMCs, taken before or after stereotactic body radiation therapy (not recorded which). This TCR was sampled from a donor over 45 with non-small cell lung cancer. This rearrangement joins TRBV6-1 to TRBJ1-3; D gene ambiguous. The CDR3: CASSEFRNTIYF. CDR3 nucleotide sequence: TGTGCCAGCAGTGAGTTTCGAAACACCATATATTTT.